The entry that follows covers one T cell receptor (beta chain) sequence. This sample stems from a study of T cell responses to AZD1222 COVID-19 vaccine. Measured with immunoSEQ multiplex PCR; TCRdb has only the in-frame clones, and not every one. The table has roughly 140,000 clones, roughly 91% seen once; the top ten hold 4.5% to 5.5%. V was shortened by 9 bases and J by 6 bases, with 18 bases between the two germline ends. Per germline, CDR1 LGHDT and CDR2 YNNKEL (reference sequence). This CDR3 contains 14 residues. Specimen: peripheral blood, collected on day 0 of AZD1222 vaccination. This clonotype originated in an adult in good health. The J gene is TRBJ1-5, the V gene TRBV3-1 (or the pseudogene TRBV3-2); weak D call: TRBD1 (6 bases). The CDR3 DNA sequence: TGTGCCAGGACCACCTGGGACATATCTCAGCCCCAGCATTTT. Protein sequence: CARTTWDISQPQHF.